The T cell receptor beta chain described here comes from a study of cytomegalovirus exposure and HLA in healthy donors. General study results and limits: Earlier analysis yielded a pattern in which most TCR beta V segments were productive about 90% or about 30% of the time. Most TCR sequences showed up rarely, but some public TCRs showed up in many donors.

This CDR3 spans 18 amino acids. Germline V gene data show CDR1 as LGHNA and CDR2 as YNFKEQ. V shed 4 bases and J 6 bases; nucleotides not matched to a gene: 13. On this clone itself: Its antigen remains unknown.

PCR primers comprised 60 Vbeta and 13 Jbeta primers. TCRdb keeps only in-frame clones here, not all; method: immunoSEQ multiplex PCR. The data contain 110,000 or so clones, around 70% of them seen just once; the ten biggest clones take up around 4.2%. The sequence was collected from a woman between 40 and 50 years old in good health and CMV-seropositive. The chain carries TRBV4-2 and TRBJ2-5; 14 positions agree with TRBD2. The sequencing sample was made of PBMCs. CDR3 loop: CASSLNERLAGGRKTQYF. The DNA of the CDR3 is TGTGCCAGCAGCCTCAACGAGAGACTAGCGGGGGGGCGTAAGACCCAGTACTTC.